The sequence of this T cell receptor beta chain was determined in a study of naive and memory T cell subsets. Sequential positive selection took CD4 T cells first, then CD8 T cells. CDR3 length equals 15 residues. V was trimmed by 3 bases and J by 2 bases, leaving 13 bases between them. CDR1 is SEHNR and CDR2 is FQNEAQ in the germline V gene (reference sequence). Two oligonucleotides, mixed equimolar, formed the beta constant-region primer covering TRBC1 and TRBC2. An oligonucleotide with the SP2 primer and a 12-nucleotide UMI was ligated to the cDNA 3' end. Nested alpha and beta constant-region primers with the SP2 primer drove four PCR rounds on ligated cDNA. TCRdb itself ran the UMI-ligation and nested PCR reads through MiXCR, one entry per CDR3 protein. The sample gives about 150,000 distinct CDR3 sequences, about a sixth of which show up once; about 0.13% is in the top ten.

The clonotype was recovered from a human donor in good health. The V and J genes are TRBV7-9 and TRBJ2-5; D is unresolved. Sample: naive CD4+ T cells from blood. The CDR3: CASSFMGTVQETQYF. CDR3 bases: TGTGCCAGCAGCTTCATGGGAACGGTTCAAGAGACCCAGTACTTC.